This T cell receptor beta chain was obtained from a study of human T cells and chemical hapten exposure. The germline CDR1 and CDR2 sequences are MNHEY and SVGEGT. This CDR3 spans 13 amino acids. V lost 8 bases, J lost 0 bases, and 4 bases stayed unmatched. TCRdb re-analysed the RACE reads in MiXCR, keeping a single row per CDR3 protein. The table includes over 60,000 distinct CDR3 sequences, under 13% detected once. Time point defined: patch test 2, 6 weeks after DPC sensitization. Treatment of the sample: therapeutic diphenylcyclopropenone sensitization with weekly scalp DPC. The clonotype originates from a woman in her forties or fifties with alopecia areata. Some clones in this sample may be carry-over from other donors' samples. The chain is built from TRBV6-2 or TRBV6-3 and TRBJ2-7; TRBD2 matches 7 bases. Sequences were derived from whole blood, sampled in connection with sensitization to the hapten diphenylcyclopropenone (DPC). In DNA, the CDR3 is TGTGCCAGCGTTCGCGGGAGCTCCTACGAGCAGTACTTC. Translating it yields CASVRGSSYEQYF.